A selection of T cell receptor beta chains follows, all from one sample in a study of cytomegalovirus exposure and HLA in healthy donors. The protocol was immunoSEQ multiplex PCR, while the TCRdb copy is restricted to in-frame clones and leaves out a portion. This sample has roughly 220,000 clones; roughly 84% occur once, and the top ten carry 1.5% to 2%. Sequenced: PBMCs. The source is a man aged 45-65 years in good health and CMV-seronegative. The CDR3 runs from the conserved cysteine through the conserved F or W. D genes are given only for firm matches. Not all rows give a size; the values are once, few, many and, for expanded clones, a class.

V gene: TRBV7-9
CDR3 length: 14
D gene: TRBD2
clone size: .
J gene: TRBJ2-3
CDR3 protein: CASRLAGVLDTQYF
CDR3 DNA: TGTGCCAGCAGGTTAGCGGGAGTGTTAGATACGCAGTATTTT

V gene: TRBV27
CDR3 length: 13
D gene: .
clone size: once
J gene: TRBJ2-1
CDR3 protein: CASSFRDYNEQFF
CDR3 DNA: TGTGCCAGCAGTTTCCGGGACTACAATGAGCAGTTCTTC

V gene: TRBV6-4
CDR3 length: 13
D gene: .
clone size: once
J gene: TRBJ1-1
CDR3 protein: CASSETRNTEAFF
CDR3 DNA: TGTGCCAGCAGTGAAACACGGAACACTGAAGCTTTCTTT

V gene: TRBV5-4
CDR3 length: 11
D gene: .
clone size: .
J gene: TRBJ2-3
CDR3 protein: CASSFLDTQYF
CDR3 DNA: TGTGCCAGCAGCTTTCTAGATACGCAGTATTTT

V gene: TRBV27
CDR3 length: 14
D gene: .
clone size: .
J gene: TRBJ2-1
CDR3 protein: CASSLTSFGHEQFF
CDR3 DNA: TGTGCCAGCAGTTTAACTAGTTTCGGCCATGAGCAGTTCTTC

V gene: TRBV2
CDR3 length: 15
D gene: TRBD1
clone size: .
J gene: TRBJ1-1
CDR3 protein: CASSEEQGSFTEAFF
CDR3 DNA: TGTGCCAGCAGTGAAGAACAGGGGAGTTTTACTGAAGCTTTCTTT

V gene: TRBV27
CDR3 length: 11
D gene: .
clone size: once
J gene: TRBJ2-1
CDR3 protein: CASRYRNEQFF
CDR3 DNA: TGTGCCAGCAGATACAGAAATGAGCAGTTCTTC

V gene: TRBV6-4
CDR3 length: 13
D gene: .
clone size: .
J gene: TRBJ2-5
CDR3 protein: CASSRDLQETQYF
CDR3 DNA: TGTGCCAGCAGCCGGGACTTGCAAGAGACCCAGTACTTC

V gene: TRBV4-1
CDR3 length: 16
D gene: .
clone size: .
J gene: TRBJ2-5
CDR3 protein: CASSQVDGQGGETQYF
CDR3 DNA: TGCGCCAGCAGCCAAGTCGACGGGCAGGGAGGAGAGACCCAGTACTTC

V gene: TRBV7-3
CDR3 length: 15
D gene: TRBD2
clone size: once
J gene: TRBJ2-3
CDR3 protein: CASSRDSGGTDTQYF
CDR3 DNA: TGTGCCAGCAGCCGCGACAGCGGGGGCACAGATACGCAGTATTTT

V gene: TRBV4-1
CDR3 length: 18
D gene: .
clone size: .
J gene: TRBJ1-3
CDR3 protein: CASSRAGGTSHSGNTIYF
CDR3 DNA: TGCGCCAGCAGCCGTGCCGGAGGGACTTCCCACTCTGGAAACACCATATATTTT

V gene: TRBV29-1
CDR3 length: 20
D gene: .
clone size: .
J gene: TRBJ1-2
CDR3 protein: CSVALPKSPLGSVNPYGYTF
CDR3 DNA: TGCAGCGTTGCGTTACCCAAGTCCCCGTTAGGGAGCGTTAACCCCTATGGCTACACCTTC

V gene: TRBV5-1
CDR3 length: 16
D gene: .
clone size: once
J gene: TRBJ2-5
CDR3 protein: CASSLDRQAEQETQYF
CDR3 DNA: TGCGCCAGCAGCTTGGACCGACAAGCGGAGCAAGAGACCCAGTACTTC

V gene: TRBV2
CDR3 length: 14
D gene: .
clone size: .
J gene: TRBJ2-2
CDR3 protein: CASKRTENTGELFF
CDR3 DNA: TGTGCCAGCAAACGGACAGAGAACACCGGGGAGCTGTTTTTT

V gene: TRBV28
CDR3 length: 13
D gene: .
clone size: once
J gene: TRBJ1-1
CDR3 protein: CASSPGQLAKAFF
CDR3 DNA: TGTGCCAGCAGTCCAGGACAGCTTGCAAAAGCTTTCTTT

V gene: TRBV25-1
CDR3 length: 13
D gene: .
clone size: .
J gene: TRBJ1-1
CDR3 protein: CASSEQGGTEAFF
CDR3 DNA: TGTGCCAGCAGTGAACAGGGTGGAACTGAAGCTTTCTTT

V gene: TRBV6-1
CDR3 length: 15
D gene: TRBD2
clone size: .
J gene: TRBJ2-7
CDR3 protein: CASTKEMTSGGEQYF
CDR3 DNA: TGTGCCAGCACTAAGGAGATGACTAGCGGGGGCGAGCAGTACTTC

V gene: TRBV28
CDR3 length: 16
D gene: .
clone size: once
J gene: TRBJ2-3
CDR3 protein: CASSPLKTEFTDTQYF
CDR3 DNA: TGTGCCAGCAGTCCTCTTAAAACGGAGTTTACAGATACGCAGTATTTT

V gene: TRBV9
CDR3 length: 16
D gene: TRBD2
clone size: .
J gene: TRBJ2-5
CDR3 protein: CASSASGTSGRETQYF
CDR3 DNA: TGTGCCAGCAGCGCATCCGGGACTAGCGGGAGAGAGACCCAGTACTTC

V gene: TRBV4-2
CDR3 length: 17
D gene: TRBD1
clone size: few
J gene: TRBJ2-3
CDR3 protein: CASSQDIPGQGTDTQYF
CDR3 DNA: TGTGCCAGCAGCCAAGATATCCCGGGACAGGGCACAGATACGCAGTATTTT

V gene: TRBV5-8
CDR3 length: 14
D gene: TRBD1
clone size: few
J gene: TRBJ1-2
CDR3 protein: CASSSRQGVNGYTF
CDR3 DNA: TGTGCCAGCAGCTCGAGACAGGGGGTTAATGGCTACACCTTC

V gene: TRBV30
CDR3 length: 13
D gene: .
clone size: .
J gene: TRBJ1-2
CDR3 protein: CAWSVRLNYGYTF
CDR3 DNA: TGTGCCTGGAGTGTTCGACTTAACTATGGCTACACCTTC